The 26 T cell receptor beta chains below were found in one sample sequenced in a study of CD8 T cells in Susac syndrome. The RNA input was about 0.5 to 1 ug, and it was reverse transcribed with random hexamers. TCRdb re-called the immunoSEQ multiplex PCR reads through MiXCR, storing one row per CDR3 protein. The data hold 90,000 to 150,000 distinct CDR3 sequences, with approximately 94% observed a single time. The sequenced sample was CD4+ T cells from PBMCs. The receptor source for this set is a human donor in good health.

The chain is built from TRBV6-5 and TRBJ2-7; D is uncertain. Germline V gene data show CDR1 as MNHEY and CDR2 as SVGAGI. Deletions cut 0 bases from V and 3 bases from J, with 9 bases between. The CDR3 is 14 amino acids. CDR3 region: CASSYSKHSYEQYF. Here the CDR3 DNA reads TGTGCCAGCAGTTACTCGAAACACAGCTACGAGCAGTACTTC.

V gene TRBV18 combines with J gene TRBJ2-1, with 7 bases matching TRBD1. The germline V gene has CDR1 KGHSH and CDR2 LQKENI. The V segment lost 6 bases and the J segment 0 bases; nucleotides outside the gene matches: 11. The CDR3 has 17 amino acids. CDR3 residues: CASSPGKGANSYNEQFF. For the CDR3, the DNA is TGTGCCAGCTCGCCTGGCAAGGGGGCGAACTCCTACAATGAGCAGTTCTTC.

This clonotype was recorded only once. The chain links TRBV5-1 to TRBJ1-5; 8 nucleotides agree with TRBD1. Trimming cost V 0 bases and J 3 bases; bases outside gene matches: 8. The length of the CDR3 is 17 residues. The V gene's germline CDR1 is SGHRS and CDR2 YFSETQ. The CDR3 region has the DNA TGCGCCAGCAGCTTGGCCCCGACAGGGGCCGACAATCAGCCCCAGCATTTT. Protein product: CASSLAPTGADNQPQHF.

CDR3 loop: CASSVGSLAGDYEQYF. The CDR3 coding sequence is TGTGCCAGCAGCGTAGGATCCCTAGCGGGAGATTACGAGCAGTACTTC. This chain links TRBV9 with TRBJ2-7; the match to TRBD2 covers 10 bases. The V segment lost 0 bases and the J segment 4 bases; nucleotides outside the gene matches: 7. This CDR3 is 16 amino acids long. The germline V gene has CDR1 SGDLS and CDR2 YYNGEE.

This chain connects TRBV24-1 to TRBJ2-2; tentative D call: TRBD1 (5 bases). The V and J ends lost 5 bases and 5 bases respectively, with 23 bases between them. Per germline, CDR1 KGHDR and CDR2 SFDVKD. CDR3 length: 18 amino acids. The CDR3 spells CATSAPGLQGGVTGELFF. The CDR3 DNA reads TGTGCCACCAGTGCCCCGGGTCTCCAGGGCGGAGTGACCGGGGAGCTGTTTTTT.

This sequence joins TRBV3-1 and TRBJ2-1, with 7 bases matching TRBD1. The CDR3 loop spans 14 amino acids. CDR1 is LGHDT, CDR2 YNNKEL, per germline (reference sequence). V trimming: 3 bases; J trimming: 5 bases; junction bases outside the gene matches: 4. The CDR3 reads CASSQPGTDNEQFF. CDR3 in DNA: TGTGCCAGCAGCCAGCCCGGGACAGACAATGAGCAGTTCTTC.

The CDR3 DNA sequence: TGTGCCAGCAGTTTCCGTGGGGGGTTGCATACGCAGTATTTT. Residues: CASSFRGGLHTQYF. The V gene is TRBV27, the J gene TRBJ2-3, with a possible D match to TRBD2 (6 bases). With 3 bases removed from V and 7 bases from J, the gap between germline ends came to 14 bases. The germline V gene has CDR1 MNHEY and CDR2 SMNVEV (reference sequence). CDR3 length equals 14 residues.

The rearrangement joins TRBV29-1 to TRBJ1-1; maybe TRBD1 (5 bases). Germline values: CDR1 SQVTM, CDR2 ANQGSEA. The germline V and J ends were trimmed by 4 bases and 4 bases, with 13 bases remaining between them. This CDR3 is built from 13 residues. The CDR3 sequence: CSVATQGGTEAFF. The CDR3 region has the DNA TGCAGCGTTGCGACCCAGGGTGGCACTGAAGCTTTCTTT.

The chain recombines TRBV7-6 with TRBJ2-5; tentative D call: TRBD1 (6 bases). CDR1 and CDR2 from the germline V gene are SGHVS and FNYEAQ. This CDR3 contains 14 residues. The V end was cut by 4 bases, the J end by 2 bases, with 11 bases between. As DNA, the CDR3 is TGTGCCAGCAGCTCAAGACAGGTTCAAGAGACCCAGTACTTC. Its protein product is CASSSRQVQETQYF.

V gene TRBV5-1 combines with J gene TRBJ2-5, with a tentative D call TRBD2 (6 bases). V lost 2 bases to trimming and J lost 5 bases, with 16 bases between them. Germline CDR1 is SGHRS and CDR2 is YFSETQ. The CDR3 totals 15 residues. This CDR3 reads CASSLGGAHLETQYF. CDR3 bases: TGCGCCAGCAGCTTAGGAGGGGCTCACCTGGAGACCCAGTACTTC.

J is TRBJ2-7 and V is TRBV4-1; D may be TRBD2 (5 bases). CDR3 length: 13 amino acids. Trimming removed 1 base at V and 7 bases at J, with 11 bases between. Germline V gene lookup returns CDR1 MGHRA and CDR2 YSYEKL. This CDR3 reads CASSQGPRTEQYF. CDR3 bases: TGCGCCAGCAGCCAAGGGCCCCGGACTGAGCAGTACTTC.

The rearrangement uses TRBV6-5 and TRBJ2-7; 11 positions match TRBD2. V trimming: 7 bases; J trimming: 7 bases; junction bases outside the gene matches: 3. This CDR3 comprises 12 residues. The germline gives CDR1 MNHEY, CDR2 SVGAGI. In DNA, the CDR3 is TGTGCCAGCACGTCTAGCGGGAGGGAGCAGTACTTC. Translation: CASTSSGREQYF.

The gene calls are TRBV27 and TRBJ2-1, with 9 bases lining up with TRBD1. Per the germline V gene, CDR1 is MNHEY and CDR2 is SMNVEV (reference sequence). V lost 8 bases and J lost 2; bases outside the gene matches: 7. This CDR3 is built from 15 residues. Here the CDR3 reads CASVHRGLTYNEQFF. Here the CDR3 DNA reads TGTGCCAGCGTTCACAGGGGGCTTACCTACAATGAGCAGTTCTTC.

The CDR3, as DNA: TGTGCCAGTAGTATCCGGGACGGATCCTACGAGCAGTACTTC. Translating gives CASSIRDGSYEQYF. This chain links TRBV19 with TRBJ2-7, with D perhaps given as TRBD1 or TRBD2 (5 bases each). Germline CDR1 reads LNHDA; CDR2 reads SQIVND (reference sequence). Between the trimmed V and J ends, which lost 3 bases and 1 base, there was a span of 10 bases. The CDR3 extends over 14 amino acids.

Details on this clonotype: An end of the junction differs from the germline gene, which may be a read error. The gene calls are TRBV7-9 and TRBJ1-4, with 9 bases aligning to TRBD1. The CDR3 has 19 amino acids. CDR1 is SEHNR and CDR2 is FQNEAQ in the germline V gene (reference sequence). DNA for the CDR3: TGTGCCAGCAGCGCCCCCTTGGGACAGGGCCGGCTCCCTAATCAAAAACTGTTTTTT. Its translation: CASSAPLGQGRLPNQKLFF.

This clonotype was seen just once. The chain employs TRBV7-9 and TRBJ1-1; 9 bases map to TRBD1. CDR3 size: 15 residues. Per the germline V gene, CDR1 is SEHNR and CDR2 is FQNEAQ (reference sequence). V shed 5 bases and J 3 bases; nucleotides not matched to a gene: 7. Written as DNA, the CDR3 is TGTGCCAGCAGCAATCTGGGACAGGGTGACACTGAAGCTTTCTTT. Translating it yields CASSNLGQGDTEAFF.

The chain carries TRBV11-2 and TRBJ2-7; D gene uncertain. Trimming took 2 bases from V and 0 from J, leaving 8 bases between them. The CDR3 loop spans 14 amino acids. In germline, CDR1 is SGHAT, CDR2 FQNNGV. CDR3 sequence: CASSLQWDSYEQYF. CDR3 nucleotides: TGTGCCAGCAGCTTACAGTGGGACTCCTACGAGCAGTACTTC.

The CDR3: CASSEALGAYEQYF. The CDR3 bases are TGTGCCAGCAGTGAAGCGCTGGGAGCTTACGAGCAGTACTTC. The V call is TRBV2, the J call TRBJ2-7; D may be TRBD2 (5 bases). V was shortened by 0 bases and J by 4 bases, with 10 bases between the two germline ends. Germline V CDR1 and CDR2: SNHLY, FYNNEI. The CDR3 spans 14 residues.

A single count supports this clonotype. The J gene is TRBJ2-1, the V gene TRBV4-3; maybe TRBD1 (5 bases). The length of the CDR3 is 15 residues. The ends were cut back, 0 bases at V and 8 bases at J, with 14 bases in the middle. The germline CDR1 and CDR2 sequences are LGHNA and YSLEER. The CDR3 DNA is TGCGCCAGCAGCCAAGACAGGGCACTACAAGATGAGCAGTTCTTC. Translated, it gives CASSQDRALQDEQFF.

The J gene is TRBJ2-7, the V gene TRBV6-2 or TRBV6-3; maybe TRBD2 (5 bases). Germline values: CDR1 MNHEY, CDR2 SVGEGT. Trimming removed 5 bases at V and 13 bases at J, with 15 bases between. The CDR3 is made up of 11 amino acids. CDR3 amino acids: CASSRLGLLYF. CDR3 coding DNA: TGTGCCAGCAGTCGACTTGGACTCCTCTACTTC.

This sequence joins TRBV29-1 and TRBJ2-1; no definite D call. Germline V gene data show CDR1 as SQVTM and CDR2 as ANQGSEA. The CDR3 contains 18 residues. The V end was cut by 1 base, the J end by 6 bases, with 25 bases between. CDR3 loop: CSVEVGWNRGIGINEQFF. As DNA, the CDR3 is TGCAGCGTTGAAGTGGGGTGGAACCGCGGTATCGGTATCAATGAGCAGTTCTTC.

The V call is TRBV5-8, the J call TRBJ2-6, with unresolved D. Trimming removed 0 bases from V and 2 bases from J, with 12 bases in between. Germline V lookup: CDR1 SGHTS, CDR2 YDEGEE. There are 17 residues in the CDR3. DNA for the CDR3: TGTGCCAGCAGCTTGGCCGGCAGGTTAGCTGGGGCCAACGTCCTGACTTTC. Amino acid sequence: CASSLAGRLAGANVLTF. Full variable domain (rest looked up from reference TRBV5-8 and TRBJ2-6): EAGVTQSPTHLIKTRGQQATLRCSPISGHTSVYWYQQALGLGLQFLLWYDEGEERNRGNFPPRFSGRQFPNYSSELNVNALELEDSALYLCASSLAGRLAGANVLTFGAGSRLTVL.

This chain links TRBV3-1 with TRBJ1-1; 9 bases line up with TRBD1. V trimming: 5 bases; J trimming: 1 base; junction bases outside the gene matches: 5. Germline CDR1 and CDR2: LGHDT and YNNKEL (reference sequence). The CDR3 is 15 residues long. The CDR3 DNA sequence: TGTGCCAGCAGCAATACAGGGGGCGCGAACACTGAAGCTTTCTTT. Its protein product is CASSNTGGANTEAFF.

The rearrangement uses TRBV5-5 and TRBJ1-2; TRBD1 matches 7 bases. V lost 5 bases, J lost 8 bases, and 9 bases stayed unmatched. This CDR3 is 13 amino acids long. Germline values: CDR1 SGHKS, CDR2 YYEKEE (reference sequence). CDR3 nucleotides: TGTGCCAGCAGATCAACAGGGGAGTCAGGCTACACCTTC. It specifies CASRSTGESGYTF.

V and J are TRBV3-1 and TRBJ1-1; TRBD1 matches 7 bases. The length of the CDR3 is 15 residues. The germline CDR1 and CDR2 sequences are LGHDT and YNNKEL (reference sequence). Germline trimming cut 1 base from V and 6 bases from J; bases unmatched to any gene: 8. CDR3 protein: CASSQGQGFRAEAFF. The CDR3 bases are TGTGCCAGCAGCCAAGGACAGGGCTTCAGGGCTGAAGCTTTCTTT.

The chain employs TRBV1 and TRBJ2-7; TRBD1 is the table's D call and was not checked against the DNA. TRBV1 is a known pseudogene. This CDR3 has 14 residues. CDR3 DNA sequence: TGCACCAGCAGCGCCCCCGAGGGGTTCTACGAGCAGTACTTC. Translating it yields CTSSAPEGFYEQYF.